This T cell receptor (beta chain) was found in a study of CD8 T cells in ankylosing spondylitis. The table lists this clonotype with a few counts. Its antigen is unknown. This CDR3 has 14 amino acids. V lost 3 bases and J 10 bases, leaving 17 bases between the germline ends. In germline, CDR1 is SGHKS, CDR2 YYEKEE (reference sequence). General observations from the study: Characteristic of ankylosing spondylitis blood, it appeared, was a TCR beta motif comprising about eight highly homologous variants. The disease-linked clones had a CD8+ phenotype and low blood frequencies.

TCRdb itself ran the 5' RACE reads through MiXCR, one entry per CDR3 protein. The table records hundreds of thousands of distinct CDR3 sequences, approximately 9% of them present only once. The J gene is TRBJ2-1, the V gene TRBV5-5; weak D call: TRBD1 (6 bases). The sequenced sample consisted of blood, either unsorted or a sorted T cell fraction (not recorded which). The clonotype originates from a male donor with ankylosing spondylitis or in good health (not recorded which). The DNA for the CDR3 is TGTGCCAGCAGCTGGGCAGGGGCAGGCGAGGAGCAGTTCTTC. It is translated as CASSWAGAGEEQFF.